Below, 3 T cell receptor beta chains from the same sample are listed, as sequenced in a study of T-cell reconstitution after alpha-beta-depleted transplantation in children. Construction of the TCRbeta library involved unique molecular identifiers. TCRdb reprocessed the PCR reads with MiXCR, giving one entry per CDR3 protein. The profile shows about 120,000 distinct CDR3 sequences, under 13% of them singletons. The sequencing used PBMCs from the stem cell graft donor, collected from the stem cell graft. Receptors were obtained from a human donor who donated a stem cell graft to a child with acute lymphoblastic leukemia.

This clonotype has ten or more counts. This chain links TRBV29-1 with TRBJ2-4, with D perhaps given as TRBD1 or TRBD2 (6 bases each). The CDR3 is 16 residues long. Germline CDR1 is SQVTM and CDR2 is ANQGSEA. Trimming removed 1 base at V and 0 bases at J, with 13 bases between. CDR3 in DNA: TGCAGCGTTGAAGGCGTACAGGGAGGAGCCAAAAACATTCAGTACTTC. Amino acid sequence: CSVEGVQGGAKNIQYF.

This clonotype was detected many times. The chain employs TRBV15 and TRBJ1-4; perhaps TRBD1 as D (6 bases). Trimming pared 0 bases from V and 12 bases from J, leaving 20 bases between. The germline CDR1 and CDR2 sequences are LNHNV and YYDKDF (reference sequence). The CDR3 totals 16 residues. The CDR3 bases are TGTGCCACCAGCAGAGATCCAGCCAGGGGACGAGGGCAACTGTTTTTT. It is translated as CATSRDPARGRGQLFF.

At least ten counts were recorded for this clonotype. The CDR3 loop reads CASSESISSLSEQFF. The CDR3 nucleotides are TGCGCCAGCAGTGAGTCGATCAGCTCCTTGAGTGAGCAGTTCTTC. This sequence joins TRBV10-2 and TRBJ2-1; D not certain. V shed 0 bases and J shed 9 bases, with 15 bases lying between them. CDR1 and CDR2 (germline): WSHSY, SAAADI. The CDR3 contains 15 residues.